This T cell receptor (beta chain) emerged from a study of blood T cell repertoires in COVID-19. Overall study: Samples of COVID-19 (acute and convalescent) were obtained from the United States, Italy and Spain. Sample material is recorded as cDNA or gDNA derived from T cells, B-cell-depleted T cells, or PBMCs.

Germline CDR1 MNHEY, CDR2 SMNVEV (reference sequence). The CDR3 is 17 residues long, counting both termini. Of note for this clone: No DNA is shown, since the ends of the CDR3 on it are uncertain; the CDR3 is the one TCRdb lists.

Source study methods: Reference gene primers were amplified, and this amplification served to estimate nucleated cell counts. TCRdb's copy holds only in-frame clones and misses some; the assay was immunoSEQ multiplex PCR. That table furnishes V, J and clone size, whereas the DNA furnished D and trimming. Of under 250,000 clones detected, 80% appear once; the ten largest clones hold 4.5% to 7%. The TCR sequence derives from a woman aged 70-85 years with acute or convalescent COVID-19. This chain connects TRBV27 to TRBJ1-5. The source material was peripheral blood. CDR3 residues: CASSSSAGGPISQPQHF.